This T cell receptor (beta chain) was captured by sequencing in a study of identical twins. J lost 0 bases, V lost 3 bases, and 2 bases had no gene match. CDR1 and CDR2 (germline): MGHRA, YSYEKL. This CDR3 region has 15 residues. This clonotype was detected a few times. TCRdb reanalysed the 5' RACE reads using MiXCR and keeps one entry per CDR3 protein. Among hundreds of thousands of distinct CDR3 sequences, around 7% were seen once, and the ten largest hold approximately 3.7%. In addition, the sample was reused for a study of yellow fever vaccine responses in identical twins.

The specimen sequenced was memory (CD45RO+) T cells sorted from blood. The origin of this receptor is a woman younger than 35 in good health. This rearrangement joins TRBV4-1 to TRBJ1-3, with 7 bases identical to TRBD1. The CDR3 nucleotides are TGCGCCAGCAGCCAGGGGACAGTCTCTGGAAACACCATATATTTT. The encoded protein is CASSQGTVSGNTIYF.